The sequence of this T cell receptor beta chain was determined in a study of tumor-infiltrating lymphocytes in primary liver carcinoma. Study background: The yield of productive TCRbeta reads per sample was roughly 3.65 to 8 million and was similar across tissue types. Study-wide results and limits: When set against blood, tumors had a significantly higher top-250-clone fraction (p = 0.039).

Priming with a constant-region primer yielded TCR beta cDNA from 450 to 600 ng total RNA. TCR beta libraries came from three nested multiplex PCR rounds using slightly modified ARM-PCR. In the first two PCR rounds, TRBV1-TRBV30 forward primers were paired with a C-beta reverse primer, and each round lasted roughly 10 cycles. Via MiXCR, TCRdb re-called the multiplex PCR reads, giving one row per CDR3 protein. Of tens of thousands of distinct CDR3 sequences in the sample, 75% were seen once. Total RNA and DNA came together from 20-30 mg of bulk tissue without cell sorting. Cases comprised patients with primary liver carcinoma who received surgical resection. The CDR3 covers 16 residues. The germline CDR1 and CDR2 sequences are LGHNA and YNFKEQ. Remarks on this clonotype: Its antigen is currently unknown. Sequence at one end of the junction differs from germline and may be a read error.

The receptor was derived from a woman in her 30s with primary liver carcinoma and hepatitis B virus infection. The rearrangement links TRBV4-2 to TRBJ2-1; the D is unclear. The sample was tumor-adjacent normal liver tissue. In nucleotides, the CDR3 is TGTGCCAGTAGCCAAGGTGAAGTAGCAGGTTACAATGAGCAGTTCTTC. Amino acid sequence: CASSQGEVAGYNEQFF.